This T cell receptor (beta chain) was recorded in a study of blood T cell repertoires in COVID-19. Study in general: From T cells, B-cell-depleted T cells, or PBMCs came the material, which was cDNA or gDNA.

The CDR3 is made up of 15 amino acids. Germline CDR1 and CDR2: SGHNT and YYREEE (reference sequence). V lost 2 bases, J lost 0 bases, and 11 bases lay in between. Only in-frame clones appear in the TCRdb table, and some are missing; sequencing was by immunoSEQ multiplex PCR. The data show roughly 180,000 clones, 75% to 85% seen once. Seattle's cohort entered during active infection and was followed longitudinally. The source of this sequence is a woman between 40 and 55 years old with COVID-19, enrolled during active disease. Sequences were obtained from peripheral blood. This chain connects TRBV5-4 to TRBJ1-1; possible D gene TRBD1, 5 bases. CDR3 amino acids: CASSFAAGVNTEAFF. The DNA of the CDR3 is TGTGCCAGCAGCTTTGCCGCGGGGGTGAACACTGAAGCTTTCTTT.